Presented here are 30 T cell receptor beta chains from one specimen sequenced in a study of cytomegalovirus exposure and HLA in healthy donors. PCR was performed using 60 Vbeta and 13 Jbeta primers. Only in-frame clones appear in the TCRdb table, and some are missing; sequencing was by immunoSEQ multiplex PCR. The sample comprises 100,000 to 150,000 clones, over 75% of which are singletons, and under 4.5% rests with the top ten. Sequences were obtained from PBMCs. Receptors were obtained from a man aged 18 to 29 in good health and CMV-seropositive.

This chain uses TRBV5-1 with TRBJ2-5; the match to TRBD2 covers 10 bases. Per the germline V gene, CDR1 is SGHRS and CDR2 is YFSETQ. The CDR3 covers 17 residues. V dropped 6 bases and J dropped 5; count of bases not matched to a gene: 16. The CDR3 DNA reads as TGCGCCAGCACGCCGACGGCTAGCGGGAGATATGGTGAGACCCAGTACTTC. It encodes CASTPTASGRYGETQYF.

The V call is TRBV2, the J call TRBJ1-2, with 9 bases identical to TRBD1. Germline CDR1 and CDR2: SNHLY and FYNNEI. The CDR3 length is 18 residues. The junction had 22 bases not matched to a gene; V was cut back by 6 bases and J by 8 bases. CDR3 nucleotides: TGTGCCAGCAGCGCCCGTTCTTCGGGACAGGGTGGCCAAAGGGGCTACACCTTC. This sequence encodes CASSARSSGQGGQRGYTF.

CDR3 sequence reads: CASSPESTPIGEQYF. The CDR3, as DNA: TGTGCCAGCTCACCTGAGTCCACTCCAATCGGGGAGCAGTACTTC. V gene TRBV18 combines with J gene TRBJ2-7; no clear D. Per germline, CDR1 KGHSH and CDR2 LQKENI. The CDR3 covers 15 residues. Trimming shortened V by 3 bases and J by 7 bases, and 19 bases separated the two germline ends.

This clone was seen a handful of times. The chain recombines TRBV4-1 with TRBJ2-7; TRBD1 matches at 9 bases. This CDR3 is built from 19 residues. Germline V CDR1 and CDR2: MGHRA, YSYEKL. J lost 3 bases, V lost 3 bases, and 18 bases had no gene match. This chain's CDR3 is CASSQKKWTGALLDYEQYF. The CDR3, as DNA: TGCGCCAGCAGCCAGAAAAAGTGGACAGGGGCCCTTCTCGACTACGAGCAGTACTTC.

V usage is TRBV6-1 and J usage is TRBJ1-1; TRBD1 might be the D (5 bases). Germline V gene data show CDR1 as MNHNS and CDR2 as SASEGT. The CDR3 sequence is 16 residues long. Trimming pared 1 base from V and 2 bases from J, leaving 14 bases between. CDR3 in amino acids: CASSEVVVGLNTEAFF. The DNA of the CDR3 is TGTGCCAGCAGTGAAGTTGTTGTGGGGCTAAACACTGAAGCTTTCTTT.

This sequence joins TRBV7-6 and TRBJ2-5; D remains ambiguous. Germline V gene sequence: CDR1 SGHVS, CDR2 FNYEAQ. The CDR3 spans 15 residues. Trimming left V 2 bases short and J 0 bases short, with 10 bases between. CDR3: CASSLMTLDQETQYF. The CDR3 nucleotides are TGTGCCAGCAGCTTAATGACACTTGACCAAGAGACCCAGTACTTC.

This chain links TRBV30 with TRBJ1-1; TRBD1 is a possible D gene (5 bases). The CDR3 length is 13 residues. CDR1 GTSNPN and CDR2 SVGIG come from the germline V gene (reference sequence). V lost 1 base to trimming and J lost 6 bases, with 12 bases between them. The DNA for the CDR3 is TGTGCCTGGAGTGGCGATCAAGGGGCTGAAGCTTTCTTT. It specifies CAWSGDQGAEAFF. Full variable domain (remainder filled in from reference TRBV30 and TRBJ1-1): SQTIHQWPATLVQPVGSPLSLECTVEGTSNPNLYWYRQAAGRGLQLLFYSVGIGQISSEVPQNLSASRPQDRQFILSSKKLLLSDSGFYLCAWSGDQGAEAFFGQGTRLTVV.

The gene calls are TRBV27 and TRBJ2-3; 13 bases align to TRBD2. Trimming took 5 bases from V and 4 from J; bases not matched to a gene: 12. Germline CDR1 is MNHEY and CDR2 is SMNVEV (reference sequence). The CDR3 is made up of 18 amino acids. The CDR3 DNA reads as TGTGCCAGCAGTCCCCAACCAGGACTAGCGGGAGTCGCAGATACGCAGTATTTT. Translating it yields CASSPQPGLAGVADTQYF.

This chain links TRBV11-1 with TRBJ1-1; 9 positions agree with TRBD1. Trimming took 3 bases from V and 1 from J; bases not matched to a gene: 6. The CDR3 loop spans 16 amino acids. Looked up from germline, CDR1 is SGHAT and CDR2 is FQDESV (reference sequence). The CDR3 region is CASSLPGQGTNTEAFF. CDR3 DNA: TGTGCCAGCAGCTTGCCGGGACAGGGAACGAACACTGAAGCTTTCTTT.

This clone was observed a handful of times. The chain links TRBV30 to TRBJ1-1, with D tentatively TRBD1 (5 bases). Trimming left V 4 bases short and J 0 bases short, with 9 bases between. CDR1 and CDR2 (germline): GTSNPN, SVGIG (reference sequence). The CDR3 consists of 13 residues. The CDR3 nucleotides read TGTGCCTGGAATCCCAGGGTGAACACTGAAGCTTTCTTT. The encoded protein is CAWNPRVNTEAFF.

The genes are TRBV2 and TRBJ2-7; a weak D match, TRBD1 (6 bases). Between the trimmed V and J ends, which lost 7 bases and 3 bases, there was a span of 34 bases. This CDR3 has 20 amino acids. CDR1 is SNHLY and CDR2 is FYNNEI in the germline V gene. CDR3 sequence reads: CASNKRGSVQGTGRSYEQYF. CDR3 bases: TGTGCCAGCAATAAAAGGGGGTCCGTCCAGGGTACAGGTAGAAGCTACGAGCAGTACTTC.

V and J are TRBV14 and TRBJ2-7; D unresolved. V gave up 1 base and J gave up 2 bases, with 15 bases separating them. The V gene's germline CDR1 is SGHDN and CDR2 FVKESK. CDR3 length: 16 residues. In nucleotides, the CDR3 is TGTGCCAGCAGCCAAGGTCTATGGAGTAAGGCCTACGAGCAGTACTTC. This gives the protein CASSQGLWSKAYEQYF.

The V and J genes are TRBV9 and TRBJ2-7, with 8 positions matching TRBD1. The CDR3 runs to 15 residues. V lost 4 bases, J lost 2 bases, and 8 bases stayed unmatched. Germline V gene sequence: CDR1 SGDLS, CDR2 YYNGEE. CDR3 nucleotides: TGTGCCAGCAGCCCAAGGGACAGGTTCCCCTACGAGCAGTACTTC. Its protein product is CASSPRDRFPYEQYF. The whole variable domain, remainder taken from reference TRBV9 and TRBJ2-7, is DSGVTQTPKHLITATGQRVTLRCSPRSGDLSVYWYQQSLDQGLQFLIQYYNGEERAKGNILERFSAQQFPDLHSELNLSSLELGDSALYFCASSPRDRFPYEQYFGPGTRLTVT.

V and J are TRBV4-3 and TRBJ2-3, with D perhaps TRBD1 (6 bases). V lost 4 bases to trimming and J lost 5 bases, with 16 bases between them. The CDR3 is made up of 15 amino acids. Germline V gene data show CDR1 as LGHNA and CDR2 as YSLEER. CDR3 protein: CASSLTGTQVDTQYF. The DNA for the CDR3 is TGCGCCAGCAGCCTAACCGGGACACAAGTAGATACGCAGTATTTT.

CDR3 in amino acids: CASSRTQGATGEQFF. The CDR3 DNA follows: TGTGCCAGCAGTAGAACACAGGGAGCGACGGGTGAGCAGTTCTTC. The chain couples TRBV27 to TRBJ2-1, with a possible D match to TRBD1 (6 bases). This CDR3 is built from 15 residues. The germline V gene encodes CDR1 MNHEY and CDR2 SMNVEV (reference sequence). The germline V and J ends were trimmed by 5 bases and 9 bases, with 20 bases remaining between them.

This chain uses TRBV29-1 with TRBJ1-1; D remains unclear. The CDR3 has 14 residues. CDR1 is SQVTM and CDR2 is ANQGSEA in the germline V gene. The V and J ends lost 3 bases and 10 bases respectively, with 21 bases between them. The CDR3 sequence is CSVDGSPERGRAFF. The DNA of the CDR3 is TGCAGCGTTGACGGTTCGCCAGAGCGAGGTAGAGCTTTCTTT.

This chain connects TRBV2 to TRBJ2-7; TRBD1 matches 9 bases. Germline-derived CDR1 and CDR2 are SNHLY and FYNNEI. The CDR3 is made up of 17 amino acids. The V gene end was trimmed by 6 bases and the J gene end by 1 base; junction bases not matched to a gene: 13. The CDR3 sequence: CASRPSVPGQGSYEQYF. CDR3 nucleotides: TGTGCCAGCAGACCCTCGGTTCCGGGACAGGGATCCTACGAGCAGTACTTC.

This clone was seen a few times. The V call is TRBV10-3, the J call TRBJ2-7; 7 bases are a match to TRBD1. CDR3 length: 18 amino acids. V lost 2 bases to trimming and J lost 0 bases; unmatched junction nucleotides: 13. Germline-derived CDR1 and CDR2 are ENHRY and SYGVKD. The CDR3, as DNA: TGTGCCATCAGTGAGGGGTATATGGGACAGTCTACCTCCTACGAGCAGTACTTC. Translating it yields CAISEGYMGQSTSYEQYF.

The chain is built from TRBV7-9 and TRBJ2-7; the match to TRBD1 covers 9 bases. The V and J ends lost 5 bases and 4 bases, in that order; junction bases with no gene match: 15. Germline-derived CDR1 and CDR2 are SEHNR and FQNEAQ (reference sequence). The CDR3 runs 17 residues. CDR3 sequence reads: CASSNRSQGTGRYEQYF. DNA of the CDR3: TGTGCCAGCAGCAATCGAAGCCAAGGGACAGGGAGGTACGAGCAGTACTTC.

The chain couples TRBV6-5 to TRBJ1-1; TRBD1 is a possible D gene (5 bases). Trimming removed 7 bases from V and 5 bases from J, with 20 bases in between. Germline lookup yields CDR1 MNHEY and CDR2 SVGAGI. This CDR3 is 15 amino acids long. The CDR3 protein is CASITPARGGTEAFF. The CDR3 coding sequence is TGTGCCAGCATAACCCCAGCCCGGGGGGGGACTGAAGCTTTCTTT.

The CDR3 coding sequence is TGTGCCAGCAGCGGAGGGGTTTACGAGCAGTACTTC. This gives the protein CASSGGVYEQYF. This chain connects TRBV6-1 to TRBJ2-7, with D perhaps TRBD2 (6 bases). This CDR3 has 12 residues. Germline V gives CDR1 MNHNS, CDR2 SASEGT. The V gene lost 6 bases and the J gene lost 4 bases, with 10 bases spanning the gap.

The J gene is TRBJ2-3, the V gene TRBV19; 9 nucleotides align to TRBD1. J lost 4 bases, V lost 6 bases, and 2 bases had no gene match. CDR1 and CDR2 (germline): LNHDA, SQIVND (reference sequence). The CDR3 is made up of 13 amino acids. CDR3 in amino acids: CASRTGGADTQYF. CDR3 bases: TGTGCCAGTAGAACAGGGGGCGCAGATACGCAGTATTTT.

This chain uses TRBV29-1 with TRBJ1-6; 7 bases are a match to TRBD1. Germline-derived CDR1 and CDR2 are SQVTM and ANQGSEA. Losses at the gene ends were 6 bases for V and 5 bases for J; bases not matched to a gene: 7. The CDR3 totals 14 residues. Here the CDR3 reads CSVKLTGHNSPLHF. CDR3 nucleotides: TGCAGCGTGAAGTTGACAGGGCATAATTCACCCCTCCACTTT.

J is TRBJ2-3 and V is TRBV27; tentatively, D is TRBD2 (6 bases). The V gene's germline CDR1 is MNHEY and CDR2 SMNVEV (reference sequence). V lost 0 bases and J 6 bases, leaving 10 bases between the germline ends. This CDR3 has 14 residues. The CDR3 region is CASSLSGGGDTQYF. The CDR3, as DNA: TGTGCCAGCAGTTTATCGGGGGGTGGCGATACGCAGTATTTT.

The chain joins TRBV10-3 to TRBJ2-3; maybe TRBD1 (5 bases). The CDR3 is 12 residues long. Per the germline V gene, CDR1 is ENHRY and CDR2 is SYGVKD. Trimming shortened V by 8 bases and J by 2 bases, and 8 bases separated the two germline ends. CDR3 bases: TGTGCCATCGGACACAACACAGATACGCAGTATTTT. Amino acids: CAIGHNTDTQYF.

The chain employs TRBV30 and TRBJ2-1; TRBD2 agrees at 10 bases. After removal of 1 base from V and 5 bases from J, the junction contained 5 bases not matched to a gene. The germline gives CDR1 GTSNPN, CDR2 SVGIG (reference sequence). There are 15 residues in the CDR3. The CDR3 reads CAWSAPSGRDNEQFF. The CDR3 coding sequence is TGTGCCTGGAGTGCCCCTAGCGGGAGAGACAATGAGCAGTTCTTC.

The chain joins TRBV5-1 to TRBJ2-1, with TRBD2 identical over 10 bases. After removal of 0 bases from V and 0 bases from J, the junction contained 15 bases not matched to a gene. The CDR3 has 21 residues. Germline CDR1 and CDR2: SGHRS and YFSETQ. CDR3 sequence: CASSLAVRLAGVGGSYNEQFF. The CDR3 coding sequence is TGCGCCAGCAGCTTGGCTGTTCGGCTAGCGGGAGTGGGGGGCTCCTACAATGAGCAGTTCTTC. The full variable domain, in which reference TRBV5-1 and TRBJ2-1 provide the parts outside the CDR3, is KAGVTQTPRYLIKTRGQQVTLSCSPISGHRSVSWYQQTPGQGLQFLFEYFSETQRNKGNFPGRFSGRQFSNSRSEMNVSTLELGDSALYLCASSLAVRLAGVGGSYNEQFFGPGTRLTVL.

The rearrangement uses TRBV10-3 and TRBJ2-7, with D maybe TRBD1 (8 bases). The V gene lost 10 bases and the J gene lost 7 bases, with 26 bases spanning the gap. Germline V gene lookup returns CDR1 ENHRY and CDR2 SYGVKD. This CDR3 region has 15 residues. CDR3 in DNA: TGTGCCACCTTCCCGCGGGGGCAGGGGGCGAGTGAGCAGTACTTC. It is translated as CATFPRGQGASEQYF.

The rearrangement joins TRBV6-5 to TRBJ2-5; 9 bases fit TRBD2. Germline V gives CDR1 MNHEY, CDR2 SVGAGI. J was trimmed by 14 bases and V by 8 bases; bases with no gene match: 12. The CDR3 has 12 amino acids. The CDR3 DNA reads as TGTGCCAGCGGGGGGGCTAGCGGGACCCTCTACTTC. Translating it yields CASGGASGTLYF.

The rearrangement uses TRBV5-1 and TRBJ2-5; D call uncertain. Deletions cut 0 bases from V and 4 bases from J, with 7 bases between. The CDR3 runs to 13 residues. The germline V gene encodes CDR1 SGHRS and CDR2 YFSETQ. This CDR3 is CASSLGFGETQYF. CDR3 nucleotides: TGCGCCAGCAGCTTGGGGTTCGGAGAGACCCAGTACTTC.